This T cell receptor beta chain was recovered during a study of cytomegalovirus exposure and HLA in healthy donors (dated by TCRdb to about 2017). The study in broad terms: According to a later analysis, one platform produced both the roughly 120 validation repertoires and the roughly 650 repertoires of the first cohort. The study aimed to test whether cataloging public T cell receptors could reveal signatures of past pathogen exposure. To predict cytomegalovirus infection status, the study brought together high-throughput TCR immunosequencing, statistical association of individual TCRs with disease status, and machine learning. In addition to the first cohort of around 670 subjects, a separate validation cohort of 120 different subjects was used.

The germline V gene sets CDR1 to SGHAT and CDR2 to FQNNGV. The germline V and J ends show losses of 5 bases and 4 bases respectively, and no gene match explains 4 bases of the junction. Taken from cysteine to phenylalanine, the CDR3 has 14 residues. This entry keeps only the CDR3 DNA: 42 bases, framed from base 1. Libraries were built with the immunoSEQ multiplex PCR assay. The original pipeline was this. A statistical classification framework was built to diagnose cytomegalovirus status from the catalog of TCR beta chain sequences. In TCRdb, the immuneACCESS table is reduced to in-frame sequences with V and J assigned. These tables do not hold every clone; where another copy was compared, an unresolved V gene accounts for under half, and the others remain unexplained. V and J calls and clone size follow that table, whereas D and trimming were derived from the DNA. The sample profile shows around 140,000 clones; about 95% of them were found once. In total, the top ten clones hold 1.8% of the sample.

Separate from the approximately 670-subject first cohort, the validation cohort of about 120 subjects was the group to which the donors belonged. Beyond this particular receptor, the publication reports: In the study, about 150 TCR beta chains were listed as associated with cytomegalovirus. The authors suggested that the approach could potentially be generalized to other disease states and immunological phenotypes. A few of the identified cytomegalovirus-associated TCR beta chains were confirmed in vitro to be specific for cytomegalovirus antigens. While some public TCRs were present in many individuals, most TCR sequences turned up only very rarely across donors. Cytomegalovirus status was reported to be diagnosed by the classifier with high specificity and sensitivity in both the original and validation cohorts. In a later analysis, TCRs clustered in the first cohort were found to also tend to co-occur in the roughly 120 validation repertoires, with approximately 94% of cluster scores above 0. A later analysis had no HLA typing for the validation cohort, so co-occurrence there was scored across all 130 or so repertoires.

Only one count was recorded for this clone. Its antigen is currently not known. Base qualities are missing; no much larger clone stands one base away. The rearranged segments are TRBV11-2 and TRBJ1-2, with TRBD1 matching 10 junction bases. This clonotype was obtained from a young man in good health and CMV-seropositive. Material for sequencing was PBMCs. The nucleotide sequence is given as TGTGCCAGCAGCCCGGACAGGGGGTCCTATGGCTACACCTTC. Its coded protein is CASSPDRGSYGYTF.